These 28 T cell receptor beta chains originate from one sample sequenced in a study of PD-1 blockade in classical Hodgkin lymphoma. Indicated time point: cycle 4 day 1 (C4D1), after 6 weeks of nivolumab. In every patient, relapse followed autologous stem cell transplantation, while exposure to brentuximab vedotin differed. Purification of CD4+ T cells from thawed PBMCs was achieved by magnetic negative selection. Profiled with immunoSEQ multiplex PCR; TCRdb holds only in-frame clones, not every one. The data show tens of thousands of clones, more than 60% seen once. The sequencing used CD4+ T cells from blood, collected before the fourth cycle of nivolumab. These receptors were taken from a human donor with classical Hodgkin lymphoma.

The chain links TRBV11-2 to TRBJ2-3; D ambiguous. Germline V gene lookup returns CDR1 SGHAT and CDR2 FQNNGV. V lost 1 base to trimming and J lost 1 base, with 12 bases between them. This CDR3 spans 16 amino acids. For the CDR3, the DNA is TGTGCCAGCAGCTTAGCCGGATTGAGCCGCACAGATACGCAGTATTTT. The encoded protein is CASSLAGLSRTDTQYF.

V gene TRBV7-8 combines with J gene TRBJ1-5; D is unclear. Germline lookup yields CDR1 SGHVS and CDR2 FQNEAQ. V lost 5 bases, J lost 3 bases, and 11 bases lay in between. CDR3 length: 14 residues. The CDR3 sequence: CASSRTEINQPQHF. The CDR3 DNA reads TGTGCCAGCAGCCGTACAGAGATCAATCAGCCCCAGCATTTT.

The CDR3 reads CASSYPGQGTGELFF. The CDR3 DNA reads as TGTGCCAGCAGTTACCCGGGACAGGGTACCGGGGAGCTGTTTTTT. The chain combines TRBV6-6 with TRBJ2-2; 9 bases map to TRBD1. Trimming removed 2 bases from V and 5 bases from J; junction bases left unmatched: 3. Germline values: CDR1 MNHNY, CDR2 SVGAGI (reference sequence). The CDR3 sequence is 15 residues long.

The chain carries TRBV6-5 and TRBJ2-1; TRBD2 agrees at 7 bases. The CDR3 contains 13 residues. CDR1 MNHEY and CDR2 SVGAGI come from the germline V gene. J was trimmed by 8 bases and V by 8 bases; bases with no gene match: 9. The CDR3 DNA is TGTGCCAGCCGGCAACTAGCGAGCCATGAGCAGTTCTTC. It encodes CASRQLASHEQFF.

The rearrangement links TRBV6-5 to TRBJ1-2, with TRBD1 matching 9 bases. There are 13 residues in the CDR3. V was pared by 6 bases and J by 7 bases, with 6 bases of the junction left unmatched. Germline-derived CDR1 and CDR2 are MNHEY and SVGAGI. This CDR3 is CASRPGTGTGYTF. The CDR3 DNA reads as TGTGCCAGCAGACCTGGGACAGGGACTGGCTACACCTTC.

The chain combines TRBV6-5 with TRBJ2-3, with 7 bases lining up with TRBD1. From germline, CDR1 is MNHEY and CDR2 SVGAGI. The CDR3 has 16 residues. V lost 2 bases and J lost 0; bases outside the gene matches: 5. This CDR3 reads CASSYTPTGSTDTQYF. DNA for the CDR3: TGTGCCAGCAGTTACACCCCGACAGGGAGCACAGATACGCAGTATTTT.

This chain joins TRBV6-5 and TRBJ1-2; D is undetermined. The germline V and J ends were trimmed by 6 bases and 8 bases, with 19 bases remaining between them. Germline V gene data show CDR1 as MNHEY and CDR2 as SVGAGI. This CDR3 comprises 14 residues. The chain's CDR3 is CASRLEAQSGGYTF. As DNA, the CDR3 is TGTGCCAGCAGGCTTGAGGCCCAATCGGGCGGCTACACCTTC.

This chain links TRBV7-9 with TRBJ1-4; 10 bases align to TRBD1. CDR1 and CDR2 from the germline V gene are SEHNR and FQNEAQ (reference sequence). The V segment lost 4 bases and the J segment 4 bases; nucleotides outside the gene matches: 9. The CDR3 spans 17 residues. CDR3 region: CASSSRTGGTSNEKLFF. As DNA, the CDR3 is TGTGCCAGCAGCTCACGGACAGGGGGAACGAGTAATGAAAAACTGTTTTTT. Supplemented by reference TRBV7-9 and TRBJ1-4, the full variable domain reads DTGVSQNPRHKITKRGQNVTFRCDPISEHNRLYWYRQTLGQGPEFLTYFQNEAQLEKSRLLSDRFSAERPKGSFSTLEIQRTEQGDSAMYLCASSSRTGGTSNEKLFFGSGTQLSVL.

V and J are TRBV13 and TRBJ2-7, with TRBD2 matching 10 bases. CDR3 length: 16 amino acids. Trimming at V came to 4 bases and at J to 0 bases, leaving 6 bases not matched to a gene. Germline-derived CDR1 and CDR2 are PRHDT and FYEKMQ (reference sequence). Written as DNA, the CDR3 is TGTGCCAGCAGCTCTCGTAGCGGGGGGCTCTCCTACGAGCAGTACTTC. Translated, it gives CASSSRSGGLSYEQYF.

The V and J genes are TRBV7-3 and TRBJ1-5; a possible D gene is TRBD1 (5 bases). Trimming removed 3 bases at V and 5 bases at J, with 8 bases between. There are 13 residues in the CDR3. In germline, CDR1 is SGHTA, CDR2 FQGTGA. As DNA, the CDR3 is TGTGCCAGCAGCTTGGGGACCGATCAGCCCCAGCATTTT. Encoded protein: CASSLGTDQPQHF. Supplemented by reference TRBV7-3 and TRBJ1-5, the full variable domain reads GAGVSQTPSNKVTEKGKYVELRCDPISGHTALYWYRQSLGQGPEFLIYFQGTGAADDSGLPNDRFFAVRPEGSVSTLKIQRTERGDSAVYLCASSLGTDQPQHFGDGTRLSIL.

This clone has more than one count but fewer than ten. This rearrangement joins TRBV9 to TRBJ1-4; D is unclear. V lost 0 bases, J lost 3 bases, and 3 bases lay in between. Per the germline V gene, CDR1 is SGDLS and CDR2 is YYNGEE. CDR3 size: 13 residues. The CDR3 DNA follows: TGTGCCAGCAGCGTAGGGCCTAATGAAAAACTGTTTTTT. Protein sequence: CASSVGPNEKLFF.

The chain combines TRBV5-1 with TRBJ2-7, with D perhaps matching TRBD1 or TRBD2 (5 bases each). The CDR3 spans 14 residues. Looked up from germline, CDR1 is SGHRS and CDR2 is YFSETQ. Trimming left V 4 bases short and J 2 bases short, with 13 bases between. For the CDR3, the DNA is TGCGCCAGCAGCGTCCGGGACGGACCCTACGAGCAGTACTTC. It is translated as CASSVRDGPYEQYF.

The gene calls are TRBV2 and TRBJ2-1; a possible D gene is TRBD1 (6 bases). Trimming cost V 2 bases and J 8 bases, with 16 bases left between them. The CDR3 sequence is 15 residues long. Germline lookup yields CDR1 SNHLY and CDR2 FYNNEI. CDR3 amino acids: CASSEMAGDGDEQFF. For the CDR3, the DNA is TGTGCCAGCAGTGAAATGGCAGGGGACGGGGATGAGCAGTTCTTC.

V gene TRBV4-1 combines with J gene TRBJ2-3; tentatively, D is TRBD1 or TRBD2 (5 bases each). This CDR3 is built from 15 residues. V was shortened by 5 bases and J by 2 bases, with 14 bases between the two germline ends. In germline, CDR1 is MGHRA, CDR2 YSYEKL. The CDR3 DNA reads TGCGCCAGCAGCTACCGGGGCTCCGACACAGATACGCAGTATTTT. This gives the protein CASSYRGSDTDTQYF.

The chain employs TRBV5-1 and TRBJ1-1; TRBD1 matches at 7 bases. Germline CDR1 reads SGHRS; CDR2 reads YFSETQ. J was trimmed by 5 bases and V by 4 bases; bases with no gene match: 2. CDR3 size: 12 residues. This CDR3 is CASSPGQTEAFF. CDR3 DNA sequence: TGCGCCAGCAGCCCGGGACAGACTGAAGCTTTCTTT.

The chain carries TRBV2 and TRBJ1-2; possibly TRBD1 for D (6 bases). The germline gives CDR1 SNHLY, CDR2 FYNNEI. V lost 8 bases to trimming and J lost 4 bases, with 17 bases between them. CDR3 length: 14 amino acids. The CDR3 here is CASGREGGPYGYTF. The CDR3 DNA reads as TGTGCCAGCGGGCGAGAGGGGGGCCCCTATGGCTACACCTTC.

This clone was counted between two and nine times. The chain is built from TRBV19 and TRBJ2-2; 8 bases agree with TRBD2. Germline V gene data show CDR1 as LNHDA and CDR2 as SQIVND (reference sequence). The CDR3 sequence is 15 residues long. The V and J ends lost 3 bases and 5 bases, in that order; junction bases with no gene match: 5. The CDR3 DNA is TGTGCCAGTAGTATGGCCTTAGCGGGGACCGGGGAGCTGTTTTTT. Translation: CASSMALAGTGELFF.

The CDR3 nucleotides read TGTGCCAGTAGTATCGGGACAGGGTTTCAAGGCTACACCTTC. This sequence encodes CASSIGTGFQGYTF. V is TRBV19 and J is TRBJ1-2; 9 bases align to TRBD1. This CDR3 region has 14 residues. The V segment lost 3 bases and the J segment 8 bases; nucleotides outside the gene matches: 7. From germline, CDR1 is LNHDA and CDR2 SQIVND (reference sequence).

This chain links TRBV19 with TRBJ2-2, with D unresolved. The length of the CDR3 is 11 residues. The germline V and J ends were trimmed by 3 bases and 7 bases, with 3 bases remaining between them. Germline CDR1 is LNHDA and CDR2 is SQIVND (reference sequence). CDR3 sequence (DNA): TGTGCCAGTAGTATGGGCGGGGAGCTGTTTTTT. Its translation: CASSMGGELFF.

The chain links TRBV5-1 to TRBJ1-5, with D perhaps TRBD1 (5 bases). CDR3 length equals 15 residues. Trimming cost V 1 base and J 5 bases, with 13 bases left between them. Per the germline V gene, CDR1 is SGHRS and CDR2 is YFSETQ. CDR3 loop: CASSLSAGLDQPQHF. CDR3 DNA: TGCGCCAGCAGCTTGTCGGCAGGGCTTGATCAGCCCCAGCATTTT. Looking up the rest from reference TRBV5-1 and TRBJ1-5 gives the full variable domain: KAGVTQTPRYLIKTRGQQVTLSCSPISGHRSVSWYQQTPGQGLQFLFEYFSETQRNKGNFPGRFSGRQFSNSRSEMNVSTLELGDSALYLCASSLSAGLDQPQHFGDGTRLSIL.

The chain is built from TRBV5-1 and TRBJ2-1, with 8 bases matching TRBD2. This CDR3 has 16 amino acids. V shed 3 bases and J 8 bases; nucleotides not matched to a gene: 13. From germline, CDR1 is SGHRS and CDR2 YFSETQ. The chain's CDR3 is CASSSDLGLAFDEQFF. Written as DNA, the CDR3 is TGCGCCAGCAGCTCGGACTTAGGACTAGCTTTCGATGAGCAGTTCTTC.

This rearrangement joins TRBV10-3 to TRBJ2-5, with D possibly matching TRBD1 (6 bases). The ends were cut back, 0 bases at V and 1 base at J, with 6 bases in the middle. The CDR3 runs 14 residues. Germline CDR1 reads ENHRY; CDR2 reads SYGVKD. The CDR3 sequence: CAISESQGQETQYF. CDR3 DNA sequence: TGTGCCATCAGTGAGTCACAGGGCCAAGAGACCCAGTACTTC.

The chain uses TRBV25-1 and TRBJ2-7; D not resolved. Germline-derived CDR1 and CDR2 are MGHDK and SYGVNS. The ends were cut back, 4 bases at V and 2 bases at J, with 12 bases in the middle. CDR3 length equals 14 residues. In DNA form, the CDR3 reads TGTGCCAGCAGTGCTCCCCCAGAGACCTACGAGCAGTACTTC. Residues: CASSAPPETYEQYF.

V is TRBV5-4 and J is TRBJ1-3; a possible D gene is TRBD1 (5 bases). V was cut by 0 bases and J by 0 bases, with 10 bases left in between. Germline CDR1 is SGHNT and CDR2 is YYREEE (reference sequence). CDR3 size: 16 residues. The CDR3 DNA sequence: TGTGCCAGCAGCTTGGGGGGGAGCAGCTCTGGAAACACCATATATTTT. Translation: CASSLGGSSSGNTIYF.

This rearrangement joins TRBV6-5 to TRBJ1-1; D perhaps matches TRBD1 (6 bases). Germline assignment: CDR1 MNHEY and CDR2 SVGAGI. V lost 10 bases and J 3 bases, leaving 12 bases between the germline ends. The CDR3 totals 12 residues. CDR3 sequence: CATKTGHTEAFF. CDR3 in DNA: TGTGCCACTAAGACAGGTCACACTGAAGCTTTCTTT.

The chain is built from TRBV18 and TRBJ2-5; weak D call: TRBD2 (5 bases). V was trimmed by 3 bases and J by 4 bases, leaving 6 bases between them. Germline assignment: CDR1 KGHSH and CDR2 LQKENI. The CDR3 runs 12 residues. The DNA for the CDR3 is TGTGCCAGCTCACCGAGCGGAGAGACCCAGTACTTC. This gives the protein CASSPSGETQYF.

J is TRBJ2-4 and V is TRBV29-1; D may match TRBD1 or TRBD2 (6 bases each). The germline V gene encodes CDR1 SQVTM and CDR2 ANQGSEA. V was pared by 3 bases and J by 3 bases, with 18 bases between. The CDR3 is made up of 16 amino acids. The CDR3 region is CSVDNEGEEGKNIQYF. In nucleotides, the CDR3 is TGCAGCGTTGATAATGAGGGGGAGGAGGGCAAAAACATTCAGTACTTC. The variable domain in full, with the rest retrieved from reference TRBV29-1 and TRBJ2-4, is SAVISQKPSRDICQRGTSLTIQCQVDSQVTMMFWYRQQPGQSLTLIATANQGSEATYESGFVIDKFPISRPNLTFSTLTVSNMSPEDSSIYLCSVDNEGEEGKNIQYFGAGTRLSVL.

The chain joins TRBV6-5 to TRBJ2-7, with TRBD1 matching 9 bases. J was trimmed by 10 bases and V by 2 bases; bases with no gene match: 9. Germline CDR1 MNHEY, CDR2 SVGAGI. The CDR3 sequence is 14 residues long. CDR3 residues: CASSYRTGELGQYF. CDR3 coding DNA: TGTGCCAGCAGTTACAGGACAGGGGAGTTGGGACAGTACTTC.